This TCR beta chain derives from a study of cytomegalovirus exposure and HLA in healthy donors. Concerning this clone: The antigen is undetermined.

Only in-frame clones appear in the TCRdb table, and some are missing; sequencing was by immunoSEQ multiplex PCR. This sample has about 73,000 clones, with 85% to 95% found just once. General study points: Under in vitro conditions, a few CMV-associated chains were confirmed as specific for CMV antigens. The study designated around 150 TCR beta chains cytomegalovirus-associated.

The material sequenced was PBMCs. The source is a man between 18 and 29 years old in good health and CMV-seronegative.

The CDR3 nucleotides read TGTGCCAGCAGCGTGGAACACCCGAGCGCTGAAGCTTTCTTT. This gives the protein CASSVEHPSAEAFF. The gene calls are TRBV5-4 and TRBJ1-1; D unresolved. In germline, CDR1 is SGHNT, CDR2 YYREEE (reference sequence). The CDR3 is 14 residues long. V was shortened by 4 bases and J by 6 bases, with 16 bases between the two germline ends.